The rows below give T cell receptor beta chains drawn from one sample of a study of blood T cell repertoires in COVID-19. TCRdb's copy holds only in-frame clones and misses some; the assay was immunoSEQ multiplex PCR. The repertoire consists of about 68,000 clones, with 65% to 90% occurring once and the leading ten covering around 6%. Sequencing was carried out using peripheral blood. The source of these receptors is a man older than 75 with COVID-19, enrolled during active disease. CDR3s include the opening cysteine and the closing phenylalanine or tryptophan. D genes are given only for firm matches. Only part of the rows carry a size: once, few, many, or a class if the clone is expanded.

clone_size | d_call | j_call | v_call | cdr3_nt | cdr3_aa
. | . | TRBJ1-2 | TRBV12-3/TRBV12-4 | TGTGCCAGCAGCCCTCCCGGCTATGGCTACACCTTC | CASSPPGYGYTF
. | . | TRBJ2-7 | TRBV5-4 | TGTGCCAGCAGCTTATTCGGGGACTTCTACGAGCAGTACTTC | CASSLFGDFYEQYF
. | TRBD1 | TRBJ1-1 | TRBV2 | TGTGCCAGCACCAAGGACAGGGGATCCTCGAACACTGAAGCTTTCTTT | CASTKDRGSSNTEAFF
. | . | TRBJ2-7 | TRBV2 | TGTGCCAGCAGTGAGGCGGAGGGTGACTCCTACGAGCAGTACTTC | CASSEAEGDSYEQYF
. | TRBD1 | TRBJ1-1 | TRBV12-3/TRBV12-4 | TGTGCCAGCAGTTTGACAGGGGCCACTGAAGCTTTCTTT | CASSLTGATEAFF
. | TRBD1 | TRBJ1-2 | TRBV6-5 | TGTGCCAGCAGTCCAACAGGGGACTATGGCTACACCTTC | CASSPTGDYGYTF
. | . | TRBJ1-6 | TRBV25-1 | TGTGCCAGCAGTGAACGTGCGAACTATAATTCACCCCTCCACTTT | CASSERANYNSPLHF
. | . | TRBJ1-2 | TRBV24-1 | TGTGCCACCAGTGATCCCGGGACAAGCAACTATGGCTACACCTTC | CATSDPGTSNYGYTF
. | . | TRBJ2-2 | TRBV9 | TGTGCCAGCAGCGTTGACGGAACTACGAACACCGGGGAGCTGTTTTTT | CASSVDGTTNTGELFF
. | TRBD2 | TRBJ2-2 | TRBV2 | TGTGCCAGCAGCGGTATGGGAGGGGACACCGGGGAGCTGTTTTTT | CASSGMGGDTGELFF
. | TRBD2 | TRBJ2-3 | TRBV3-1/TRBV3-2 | TGTGCCAGCAGCCAAGCGGGGGGGCCGGCAGATACGCAGTATTTT | CASSQAGGPADTQYF
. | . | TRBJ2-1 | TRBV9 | TGTGCCAGCAGCCACGGGTACAATGAGCAGTTCTTC | CASSHGYNEQFF
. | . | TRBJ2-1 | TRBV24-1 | TGTGCCACCAGTGACAAGACGAACCGGGATGAGCAGTTCTTC | CATSDKTNRDEQFF
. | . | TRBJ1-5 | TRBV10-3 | TGTGCCATCAGTGAGACGGATCAGCCCCAGCATTTT | CAISETDQPQHF
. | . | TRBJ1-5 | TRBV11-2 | TGTGCCAGCAGCTTAGATCGGGGGTACGGTCAGCCCCAGCATTTT | CASSLDRGYGQPQHF
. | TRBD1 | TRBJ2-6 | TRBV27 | TGTGCCAGCAGTTTATCGACAGGGTCTGGGGCCAACGTCCTGACTTTC | CASSLSTGSGANVLTF
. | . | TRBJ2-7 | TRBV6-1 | TGTGCCAGCAGTGAATCACGACGAAATGGGCACGAGCAGTACTTC | CASSESRRNGHEQYF
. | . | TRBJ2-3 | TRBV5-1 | TGCGCCAGCAGCCTCGGAGGCAGCACAGATACGCAGTATTTT | CASSLGGSTDTQYF
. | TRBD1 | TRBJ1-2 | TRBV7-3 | TGTGCCAGCAGCTCAGTCCCGACAGGGGGGAGCTATGGCTACACCTTC | CASSSVPTGGSYGYTF
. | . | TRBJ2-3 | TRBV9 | TGTGCCAGCAGCGTAGTCCCGGGGGGCCTCTCCACAGATACGCAGTATTTT | CASSVVPGGLSTDTQYF
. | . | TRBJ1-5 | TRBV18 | TGTGCCAGCTCAATCCAGGGACAAGGGCAGCCCCAGCATTTT | CASSIQGQGQPQHF
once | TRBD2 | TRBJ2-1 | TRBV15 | TGTGCCACCAGCAGTCAAGGCGGGGCGGGGGATGAGCAGTTCTTC | CATSSQGGAGDEQFF
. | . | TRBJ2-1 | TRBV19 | TGTGCCGGACATAGCTCCTACAATGAGCAGTTCTTC | CAGHSSYNEQFF
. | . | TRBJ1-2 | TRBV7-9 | TGTGCCAGCTCCCCAACGGCGGGAGACTATGGCTACACCTTC | CASSPTAGDYGYTF
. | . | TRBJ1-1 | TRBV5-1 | TGCGCCAGCAGCTTGGTGGCAGGGAACACTGAAGCTTTCTTT | CASSLVAGNTEAFF
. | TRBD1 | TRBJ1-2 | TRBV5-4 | TGTGCCAGCAGCCCGGACAGGGGGCGAAACTATGGCTACACCTTC | CASSPDRGRNYGYTF
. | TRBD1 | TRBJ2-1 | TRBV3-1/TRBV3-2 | TGTGCCAGCAAGGGACAGGGGACGTACAATGAGCAGTTCTTC | CASKGQGTYNEQFF
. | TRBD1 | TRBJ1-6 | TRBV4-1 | TGCGCCAGCAGCCTGGGACAGGGGACTGGATCACCCCTCCACTTT | CASSLGQGTGSPLHF
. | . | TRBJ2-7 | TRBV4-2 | TGTGCCAGCAGCCAAGCTGCAGGGCCTGTGGGGTCCTACGAGCAGTACTTC | CASSQAAGPVGSYEQYF
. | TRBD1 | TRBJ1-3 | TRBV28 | TGTGCCAGCAGCCCTGGGACAGTGGGAAACACCATATATTTT | CASSPGTVGNTIYF
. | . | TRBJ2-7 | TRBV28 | TGTGCCAGCAGTTCGGGGTCGGACCCTCACTACGAGCAGTACTTC | CASSSGSDPHYEQYF
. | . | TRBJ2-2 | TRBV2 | TGTGCCTCCGCAGGGGAACCAAACACCGGGGAGCTGTTTTTT | CASAGEPNTGELFF
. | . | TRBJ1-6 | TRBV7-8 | TGTGCCAGCAGCCCTCGCGGGAGCTCCTATAATTCACCCCTCCACTTT | CASSPRGSSYNSPLHF
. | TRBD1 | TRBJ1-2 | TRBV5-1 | TGCGCCAGCAGCCCTACAGGGGGCAATAACTATGGCTACACCTTC | CASSPTGGNNYGYTF
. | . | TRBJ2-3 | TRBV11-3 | TGTGCCAGCAGCTCCAGGTTCCTCGCAGATACGCAGTATTTT | CASSSRFLADTQYF
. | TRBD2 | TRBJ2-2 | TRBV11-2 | TGTGCCAGCTGGGAGGGCGGGGAGCTGTTTTTT | CASWEGGELFF
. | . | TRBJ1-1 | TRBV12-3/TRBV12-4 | TGTGCCAGCAGTTTCGCAGAGAACACTGAAGCTTTCTTT | CASSFAENTEAFF
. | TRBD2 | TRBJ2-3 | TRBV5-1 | TGCGCCAGCAGCTCTACGACTAGCGGGGATACGCAGTATTTT | CASSSTTSGDTQYF
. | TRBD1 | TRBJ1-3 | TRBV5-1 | TGCGCCAGCAGCTTGACAGGGGCCGACTCTGGAAACACCATATATTTT | CASSLTGADSGNTIYF
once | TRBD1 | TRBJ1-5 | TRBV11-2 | TGTGCCAGCAGCCGAGGGACAGGGGTCGGGCCCCAGCATTTT | CASSRGTGVGPQHF
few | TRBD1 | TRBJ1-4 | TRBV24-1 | TGTGCCACCAGTGATCCCGGACAGGGGGCCGGTGAAAAACTGTTTTTT | CATSDPGQGAGEKLFF
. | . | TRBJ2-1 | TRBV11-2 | TGTGCCAGCAGCCACTGGGGCAGGGTTGTAGGGAAGCAGTTCTTC | CASSHWGRVVGKQFF
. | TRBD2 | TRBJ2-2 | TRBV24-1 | TGTGCCACCAGTCTTACTAGCGGGGGGGCCGGCGGGGAGCTGTTTTTT | CATSLTSGGAGGELFF
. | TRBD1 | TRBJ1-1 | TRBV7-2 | TGTGCCAGCAGCTTTCTAACAGGGGGCACTGAAGCTTTCTTT | CASSFLTGGTEAFF
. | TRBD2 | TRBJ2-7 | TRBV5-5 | TGTGCCAGCAGCCCTCGGACTAGCGGGGTCCACGAGCAGTACTTC | CASSPRTSGVHEQYF
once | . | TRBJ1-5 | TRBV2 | TGTGCCAGCAGTGGTGAAGGGTATCGGGGTCAGCCCCAGCATTTT | CASSGEGYRGQPQHF
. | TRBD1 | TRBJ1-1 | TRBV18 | TGTGCCAGCTCACCCGAACTACAGGGGGGCACTGAAGCTTTCTTT | CASSPELQGGTEAFF
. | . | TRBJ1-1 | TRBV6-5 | TGTGCCAGCAGTTCGACAGGCAGGAACACTGAAGCTTTCTTT | CASSSTGRNTEAFF
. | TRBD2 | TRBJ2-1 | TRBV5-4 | TGTGCCAGCAGCCCGGGGGGACTAGCGGTATACAATGAGCAGTTCTTC | CASSPGGLAVYNEQFF
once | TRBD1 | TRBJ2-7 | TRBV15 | TGTGCCACCAGCAGAGATCCTGACAGGGACGAGCAGTACTTC | CATSRDPDRDEQYF
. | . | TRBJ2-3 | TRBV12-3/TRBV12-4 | TGTGCCAGCAGACTTACTAGCACAGATACGCAGTATTTT | CASRLTSTDTQYF
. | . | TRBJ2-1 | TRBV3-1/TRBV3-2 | TGTGCCAGCAGCCGGTTTACGTCAGGCACCTACAATGAGCAGTTCTTC | CASSRFTSGTYNEQFF